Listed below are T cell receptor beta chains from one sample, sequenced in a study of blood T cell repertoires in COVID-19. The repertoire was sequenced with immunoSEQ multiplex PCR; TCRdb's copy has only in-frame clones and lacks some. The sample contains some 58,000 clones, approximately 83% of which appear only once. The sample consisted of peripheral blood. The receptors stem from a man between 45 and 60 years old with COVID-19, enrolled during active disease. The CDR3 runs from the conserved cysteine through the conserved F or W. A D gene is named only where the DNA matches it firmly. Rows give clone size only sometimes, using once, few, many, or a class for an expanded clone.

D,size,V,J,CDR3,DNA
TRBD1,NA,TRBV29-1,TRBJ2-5,CSVETGQEGSQETQYF,TGCAGCGTTGAAACGGGACAGGAGGGGTCCCAAGAGACCCAGTACTTC
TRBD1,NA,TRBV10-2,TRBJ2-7,CASSGQVSSYEQYF,TGCGCCAGCAGCGGACAGGTGAGCTCCTACGAGCAGTACTTC
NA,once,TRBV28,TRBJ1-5,CASRDSSNQPQHF,TGTGCCAGCAGGGACAGTAGCAATCAGCCCCAGCATTTT
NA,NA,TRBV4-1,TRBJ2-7,CASSLFAGPYEQYF,TGCGCCAGCAGCCTGTTTGCGGGACCCTACGAGCAGTACTTC
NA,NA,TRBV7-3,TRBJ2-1,CASSLTPSYNEQFF,TGTGCCAGCAGCCTCACACCCTCCTACAATGAGCAGTTCTTC
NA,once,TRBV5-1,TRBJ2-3,CASSLGPGDTQYF,TGCGCCAGCAGCTTAGGTCCGGGAGATACGCAGTATTTT
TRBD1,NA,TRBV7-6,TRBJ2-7,CASSLGQGEMYF,TGTGCCAGCAGCTTAGGGCAGGGGGAGATGTACTTC
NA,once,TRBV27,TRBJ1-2,CASSLTGKTNYGYTF,TGTGCCAGCAGCCTCACAGGGAAGACTAACTATGGCTACACCTTC
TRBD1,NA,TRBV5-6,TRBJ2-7,CASSLVGRTGHEQYF,TGTGCCAGCAGCTTGGTAGGAAGGACAGGGCACGAGCAGTACTTC
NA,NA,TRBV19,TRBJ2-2,CASSTPRTATNTGELFF,TGTGCCAGTAGTACACCACGGACAGCTACGAACACCGGGGAGCTGTTTTTT
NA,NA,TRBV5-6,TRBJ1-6,CASSSSLSPLHF,TGTGCCAGCAGCTCCTCTCTTTCACCCCTCCACTTT
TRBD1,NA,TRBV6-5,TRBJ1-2,CASSPGQGNYGYTF,TGTGCCAGCAGTCCTGGACAGGGCAACTATGGCTACACCTTC
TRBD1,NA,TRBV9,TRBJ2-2,CASSVGQGKDTGELFF,TGTGCCAGCAGCGTGGGACAGGGAAAGGACACCGGGGAGCTGTTTTTT
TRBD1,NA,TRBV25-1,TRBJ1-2,CASTSDRSFGYTF,TGTGCCAGCACCTCGGACAGGTCCTTTGGCTACACCTTC